What follows are 2 T cell receptor beta chains derived from one specimen sequenced in a study of vaccination and CD4 T cells after COVID-19. Cultured CD4+ T-cell DNA underwent Oncomine TCR Beta short-read sequencing. In TCRdb, the PCR reads were re-called with MiXCR into one record per CDR3 protein. The table includes 10,000 to 15,000 distinct CDR3 sequences, around 62% detected once. The antigens of these receptors remain unknown. This sample's treatment: approximately 9-day PBMC culture with coronavirus spike peptide pools or control peptides (ViraFEST assay). Sequences were obtained from CD4+ T cells from blood, cultured in vitro. The origin of the receptors is a human donor who had recovered from COVID-19.

V is TRBV20-1 and J is TRBJ2-2; 7 positions match TRBD2. Germline CDR1 and CDR2: DFQATT and SNEGSKA (reference sequence). CDR3 length: 14 residues. Trimming cost V 6 bases and J 6 bases; bases outside gene matches: 10. The CDR3 loop reads CSATSGNFAGELFF. CDR3 in DNA: TGCAGTGCAACGAGCGGGAATTTCGCCGGGGAGCTGTTTTTT.

The CDR3 protein is CASSQDFRNSPLHF. The CDR3 region has the DNA TGTGCCAGCAGCCAAGATTTTCGTAATTCACCCCTCCACTTT. The chain is built from TRBV14 and TRBJ1-6; D is unresolved. CDR1 is SGHDN and CDR2 is FVKESK in the germline V gene. CDR3 length: 14 amino acids. Trimming removed 0 bases at V and 6 bases at J, with 6 bases between.